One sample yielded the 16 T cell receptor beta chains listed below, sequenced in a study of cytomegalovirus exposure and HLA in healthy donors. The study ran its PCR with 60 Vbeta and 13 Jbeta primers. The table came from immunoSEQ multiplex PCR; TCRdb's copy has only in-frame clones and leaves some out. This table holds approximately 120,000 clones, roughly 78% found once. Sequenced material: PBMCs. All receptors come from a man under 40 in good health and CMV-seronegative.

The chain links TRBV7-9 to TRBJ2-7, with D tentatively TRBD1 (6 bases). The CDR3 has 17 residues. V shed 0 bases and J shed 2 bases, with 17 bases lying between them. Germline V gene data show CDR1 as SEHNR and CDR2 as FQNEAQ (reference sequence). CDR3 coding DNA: TGTGCCAGCAGCTTAGCGCAGGGGCAGGTTGGGACCTACGAGCAGTACTTC. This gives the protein CASSLAQGQVGTYEQYF. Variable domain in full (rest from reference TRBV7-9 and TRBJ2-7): DTGVSQNPRHKITKRGQNVTFRCDPISEHNRLYWYRQTLGQGPEFLTYFQNEAQLEKSRLLSDRFSAERPKGSFSTLEIQRTEQGDSAMYLCASSLAQGQVGTYEQYFGPGTRLTVT.

The chain's CDR3 is CASSVLAGESSYEQYF. CDR3 bases: TGTGCCAGCAGTGTTTTGGCGGGGGAAAGCTCCTACGAGCAGTACTTC. The chain links TRBV6-1 to TRBJ2-7, with 7 bases identical to TRBD2. Germline CDR1 is MNHNS and CDR2 is SASEGT. V shed 4 bases, J shed 0 bases, and the junction held 9 bases outside the gene matches. The CDR3 is made up of 16 amino acids.

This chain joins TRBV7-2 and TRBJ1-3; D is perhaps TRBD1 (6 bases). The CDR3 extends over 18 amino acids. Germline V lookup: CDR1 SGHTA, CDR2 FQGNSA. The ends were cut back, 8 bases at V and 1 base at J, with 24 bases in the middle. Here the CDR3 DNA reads TGTGCCAGCCGCACGGGCCAGGGGCCAACTTTGTCTGGAAACACCATATATTTT. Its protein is CASRTGQGPTLSGNTIYF.

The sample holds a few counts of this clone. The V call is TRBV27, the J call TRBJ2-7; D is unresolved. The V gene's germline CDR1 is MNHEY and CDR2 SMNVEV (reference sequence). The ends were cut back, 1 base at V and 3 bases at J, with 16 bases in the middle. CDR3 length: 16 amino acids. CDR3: CASSLYPFSPGYEQYF. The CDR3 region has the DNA TGTGCCAGCAGTTTATACCCCTTTTCCCCCGGCTACGAGCAGTACTTC.

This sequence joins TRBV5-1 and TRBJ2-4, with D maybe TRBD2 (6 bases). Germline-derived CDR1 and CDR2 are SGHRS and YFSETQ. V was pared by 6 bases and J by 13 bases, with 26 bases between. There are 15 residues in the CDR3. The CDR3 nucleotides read TGCGCCAGCAAGGCTAACGGGAGATCTGAGGAGTCCCAGTACTTC. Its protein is CASKANGRSEESQYF.

The CDR3: CASKGTGTEKLFF. CDR3 nucleotides: TGTGCCAGCAAGGGGACAGGAACCGAAAAACTGTTTTTT. The rearrangement links TRBV2 to TRBJ1-4, with 8 nucleotides matching TRBD1. Per the germline V gene, CDR1 is SNHLY and CDR2 is FYNNEI. There are 13 residues in the CDR3. The ends lost 7 bases at V and 8 bases at J; junction bases unmatched: 6.

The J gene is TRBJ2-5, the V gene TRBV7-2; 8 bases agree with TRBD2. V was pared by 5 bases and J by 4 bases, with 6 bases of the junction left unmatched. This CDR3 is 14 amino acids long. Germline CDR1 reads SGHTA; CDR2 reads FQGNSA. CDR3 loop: CASSQATSAETQYF. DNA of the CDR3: TGTGCCAGCAGCCAAGCGACTAGCGCAGAGACCCAGTACTTC.

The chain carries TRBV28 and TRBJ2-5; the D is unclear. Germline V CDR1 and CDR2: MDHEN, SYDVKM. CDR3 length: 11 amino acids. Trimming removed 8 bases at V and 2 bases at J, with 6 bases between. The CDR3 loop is CASEIQETQYF. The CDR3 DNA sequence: TGTGCCAGCGAGATACAAGAGACCCAGTACTTC.

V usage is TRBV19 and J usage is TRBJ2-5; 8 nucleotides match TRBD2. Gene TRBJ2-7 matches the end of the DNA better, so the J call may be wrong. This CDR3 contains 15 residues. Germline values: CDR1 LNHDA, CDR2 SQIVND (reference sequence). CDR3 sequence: CASSILAGASYEQYF. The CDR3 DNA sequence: TGTGCCAGTAGTATACTAGCGGGCGCATCCTACGAGCAGTACTTC.

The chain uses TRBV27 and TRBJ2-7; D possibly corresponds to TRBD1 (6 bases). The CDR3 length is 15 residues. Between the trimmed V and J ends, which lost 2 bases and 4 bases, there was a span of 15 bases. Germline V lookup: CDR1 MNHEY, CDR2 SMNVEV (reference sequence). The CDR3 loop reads CASSLEARGMYEQYF. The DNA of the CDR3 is TGTGCCAGCAGTTTAGAGGCCAGGGGCATGTACGAGCAGTACTTC.

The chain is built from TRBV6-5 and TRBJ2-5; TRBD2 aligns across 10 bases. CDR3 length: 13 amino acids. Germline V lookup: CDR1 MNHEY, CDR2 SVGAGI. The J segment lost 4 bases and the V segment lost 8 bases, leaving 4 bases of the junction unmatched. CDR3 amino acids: CASQLAGRETQYF. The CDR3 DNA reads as TGTGCCAGCCAACTAGCGGGGCGAGAGACCCAGTACTTC.

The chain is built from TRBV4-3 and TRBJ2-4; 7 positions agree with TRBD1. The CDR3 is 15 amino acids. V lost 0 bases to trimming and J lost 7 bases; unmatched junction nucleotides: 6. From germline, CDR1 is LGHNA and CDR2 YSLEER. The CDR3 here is CASSQDEGTENIQYF. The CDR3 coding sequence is TGCGCCAGCAGCCAAGACGAAGGGACAGAGAACATTCAGTACTTC.

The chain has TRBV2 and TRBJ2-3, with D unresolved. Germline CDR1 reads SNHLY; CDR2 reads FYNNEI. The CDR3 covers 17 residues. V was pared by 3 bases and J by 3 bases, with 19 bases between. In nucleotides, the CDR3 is TGTGCCAGCAGTGAGCCTTCCCCGGTGAGAGGTACAGATACGCAGTATTTT. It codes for CASSEPSPVRGTDTQYF.

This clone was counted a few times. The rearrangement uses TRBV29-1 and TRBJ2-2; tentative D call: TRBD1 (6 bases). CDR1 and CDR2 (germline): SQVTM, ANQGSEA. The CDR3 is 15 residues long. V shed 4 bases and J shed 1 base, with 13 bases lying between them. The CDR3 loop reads CSVGGPTGNTGELFF. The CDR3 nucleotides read TGCAGCGTTGGTGGACCGACAGGGAACACCGGGGAGCTGTTTTTT.

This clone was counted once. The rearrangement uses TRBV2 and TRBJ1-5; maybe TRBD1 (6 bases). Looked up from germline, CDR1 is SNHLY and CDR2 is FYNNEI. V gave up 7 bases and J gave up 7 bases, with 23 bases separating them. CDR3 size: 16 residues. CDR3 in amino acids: CASTQNRVLVGQPQHF. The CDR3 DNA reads TGTGCCAGCACCCAGAACAGGGTTTTAGTGGGACAGCCCCAGCATTTT.

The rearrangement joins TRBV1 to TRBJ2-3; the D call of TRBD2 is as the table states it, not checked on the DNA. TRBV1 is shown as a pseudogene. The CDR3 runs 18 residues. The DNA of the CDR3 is TGCACCAGCAGCCAAGACCGATTTGCACGGGGGGGCACAGATACGCAGTATTTT. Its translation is CTSSQDRFARGGTDTQYF.